One sample yielded the 19 T cell receptor beta chains listed below, sequenced in a study of T cells after yellow fever vaccination. One entry per CDR3 protein results from TCRdb running MiXCR on the 5' RACE reads. Seen here are approximately 330,000 distinct CDR3 sequences, around 12% observed once, and the top ten hold approximately 3.3%. The specimen comprised CD4+ T cells sorted from PBMCs, sampled 15 days after the yellow fever booster vaccination. These receptors came from a man aged 18 to 35 who received the YFV17D yellow fever vaccine.

This chain joins TRBV20-1 and TRBJ1-5; the match to TRBD1 covers 7 bases. The CDR3 is 15 amino acids. CDR1 is DFQATT and CDR2 is SNEGSKA in the germline V gene (reference sequence). V lost 5 bases and J lost 11; bases outside the gene matches: 18. The CDR3, as DNA: TGCAGTGCTGGCCTCCCGACAGGGATGCGGGGAGCCCAGCATTTT. Its translation is CSAGLPTGMRGAQHF.

A few counts support this clonotype. At one boundary the junction diverges from the germline segment, which might be a read error. The V gene is TRBV7-9, the J gene TRBJ2-5; 13 positions match TRBD2. The CDR3 has 15 residues. CDR1 is SEHNR and CDR2 is FQNEAQ in the germline V gene (reference sequence). In DNA, the CDR3 is TGTGCCAGCAGCCAAGGGACTAGCGGGGAAGAGACCCAGCACTTC. This sequence encodes CASSQGTSGEETQHF.

This clonotype was detected only a few times. The CDR3 DNA is TGTGCCAGCAGTTTCACGGGGCTGAACACTGAAGCTTTCTTT. Amino acids: CASSFTGLNTEAFF. This chain connects TRBV6-5 to TRBJ1-1, with a possible D match to TRBD1 (5 bases). The CDR3 loop spans 14 amino acids. CDR1 is MNHEY and CDR2 is SVGAGI in the germline V gene. V was shortened by 4 bases and J by 0 bases, with 9 bases between the two germline ends.

The chain couples TRBV7-3 to TRBJ2-3; 13 nucleotides match TRBD2. Trimming took 6 bases from V and 8 from J; bases not matched to a gene: 8. Germline V gene sequence: CDR1 SGHTA, CDR2 FQGTGA. This CDR3 contains 15 residues. CDR3 region: CASSPGTSGAVTQYF. CDR3 coding DNA: TGTGCCAGCAGTCCCGGGACTAGCGGGGCTGTTACGCAGTATTTT.

V and J are TRBV7-2 and TRBJ1-2, with TRBD1 matching 10 bases. Trimming cost V 0 bases and J 2 bases; bases outside gene matches: 6. The CDR3 is 17 amino acids. Germline V CDR1 and CDR2: SGHTA, FQGNSA. The CDR3 here is CASSLARDRGGNYGYTF. The CDR3 bases are TGTGCCAGCAGCTTAGCCCGGGACAGGGGTGGAAACTATGGCTACACCTTC. Drawing the rest from reference TRBV7-2 and TRBJ1-2, the complete variable domain is GAGVSQSPSNKVTEKGKDVELRCDPISGHTALYWYRQSLGQGLEFLIYFQGNSAPDKSGLPSDRFSAERTGGSVSTLTIQRTQQEDSAVYLCASSLARDRGGNYGYTFGSGTRLTVV.

The gene calls are TRBV2 and TRBJ1-1; D gene unclear. The CDR3 spans 14 residues. Germline V CDR1 and CDR2: SNHLY, FYNNEI. V lost 3 bases and J lost 1, with 9 bases in between. CDR3 nucleotide sequence: TGTGCCAGCAGTGAGAGGACGACGAACACTGAAGCTTTCTTT. Translating gives CASSERTTNTEAFF.

The V call is TRBV4-2, the J call TRBJ2-2; 8 nucleotides align to TRBD2. Germline assignment: CDR1 LGHNA and CDR2 YNFKEQ. J was trimmed by 4 bases and V by 8 bases; bases with no gene match: 3. CDR3 length: 13 residues. CDR3 DNA sequence: TGTGCCAGCCAAAGCGGGGGCACCGGGGAGCTGTTTTTT. Translating it yields CASQSGGTGELFF.

This clonotype was observed a few times. The CDR3 is CASSSPAGGQRDYNEQFF. For the CDR3, the DNA is TGCGCCAGCAGCTCACCGGCCGGGGGACAGCGAGATTACAATGAGCAGTTCTTC. This chain connects TRBV5-1 to TRBJ2-1; D is possibly TRBD1 (7 bases). Trimming cost V 3 bases and J 4 bases, with 23 bases left between them. The CDR3 spans 18 residues. CDR1 is SGHRS, CDR2 YFSETQ, per germline.

The chain joins TRBV14 to TRBJ1-6; no reliable D call. CDR1 is SGHDN, CDR2 FVKESK, per germline. The V end was cut by 0 bases, the J end by 8 bases, with 8 bases between. The CDR3 totals 14 residues. The CDR3 is CASSQDLGYSPLHF. The CDR3 DNA reads TGTGCCAGCAGCCAAGATTTAGGGTATTCACCCCTCCACTTT. Full variable domain (missing parts from reference TRBV14 and TRBJ1-6): EAGVTQFPSHSVIEKGQTVTLRCDPISGHDNLYWYRRVMGKEIKFLLHFVKESKQDESGMPNNRFLAERTGGTYSTLKVQPAELEDSGVYFCASSQDLGYSPLHFGNGTRLTVT.

The chain carries TRBV6-5 and TRBJ1-2; D uncertain. The V gene lost 0 bases and the J gene lost 2 bases, with 7 bases spanning the gap. Germline CDR1 and CDR2: MNHEY and SVGAGI. The CDR3 is 14 amino acids. In nucleotides, the CDR3 is TGTGCCAGCAGTTACTCGAACGGGAACTATGGCTACACCTTC. This gives the protein CASSYSNGNYGYTF.

This clonotype showed up just a few times. The chain joins TRBV7-2 to TRBJ1-3; 7 nucleotides line up with TRBD1. Unmatched junction bases numbered 4, after V lost 7 bases and J lost 4 bases. Germline values: CDR1 SGHTA, CDR2 FQGNSA. CDR3 length equals 13 residues. The CDR3 spells CASIPGQGNTIYF. CDR3 coding DNA: TGTGCCAGCATACCGGGACAGGGAAACACCATATATTTT.

This clonotype was recorded many times. The V call is TRBV12-3 or TRBV12-4, the J call TRBJ2-3; D unresolved. V shed 6 bases and J shed 6 bases, with 7 bases lying between them. The CDR3 consists of 11 residues. The CDR3 is CASSLMDTQYF. CDR3 nucleotides: TGTGCCAGCAGCTTAATGGATACGCAGTATTTT.

In this sample, this clonotype turned up a few times. The chain recombines TRBV6-2 or TRBV6-3 with TRBJ2-3; D possibly corresponds to TRBD2 (5 bases). Germline V gene lookup returns CDR1 MNHEY and CDR2 SVGEGT. Trimming shortened V by 3 bases and J by 11 bases, and 15 bases separated the two germline ends. The CDR3 contains 13 residues. The CDR3 protein is CASSYAGGVWQYF. The CDR3 DNA is TGTGCCAGCAGTTATGCCGGAGGAGTATGGCAGTATTTT.

V and J are TRBV5-6 and TRBJ2-3; D ambiguous. Germline V lookup: CDR1 SGHDT, CDR2 YYEEEE. This CDR3 has 13 amino acids. V was cut by 0 bases and J by 4 bases, with 6 bases left in between. CDR3 sequence reads: CASSLDWADTQYF. The CDR3 region has the DNA TGTGCCAGCAGCTTGGACTGGGCAGATACGCAGTATTTT.

This clonotype was seen more than once but under ten times. CDR3 sequence (DNA): TGCAGTGCGCACTCCCGGACAGGATCAATCTCCTACGAGCAGTACGTC. Translation: CSAHSRTGSISYEQYV. The rearrangement joins TRBV20-1 to TRBJ2-7; TRBD1 matches at 7 bases. V was pared by 6 bases and J by 0 bases, with 14 bases of the junction left unmatched. The CDR3 contains 16 residues. Per germline, CDR1 DFQATT and CDR2 SNEGSKA (reference sequence).

This clonotype has just a few counts. The chain is built from TRBV18 and TRBJ2-5; 11 bases match TRBD2. The CDR3 is made up of 15 amino acids. Losses at the gene ends were 6 bases for V and 3 bases for J; bases not matched to a gene: 6. In germline, CDR1 is KGHSH, CDR2 LQKENI. CDR3 residues: CASSRPLAGEETQYF. Here the CDR3 DNA reads TGTGCCAGCTCTCGACCACTAGCGGGGGAAGAGACCCAGTACTTC.

A few counts support this clonotype. This CDR3 reads CAIGGRLAAVNEQFF. The CDR3 DNA sequence: TGTGCCATTGGCGGGCGACTAGCGGCGGTGAATGAGCAGTTCTTC. The chain links TRBV24-1 to TRBJ2-1; TRBD2 aligns across 9 bases. CDR1 and CDR2 (germline): KGHDR, SFDVKD. Unmatched junction bases numbered 14, after V lost 11 bases and J lost 7 bases. This CDR3 is 15 amino acids long.

This clonotype was recorded a few times. This chain connects TRBV5-1 to TRBJ2-2, with D perhaps matching TRBD1 (6 bases). Trimming stripped 4 bases from V and 3 bases from J, with 10 bases between. The CDR3 covers 14 residues. Germline CDR1 reads SGHRS; CDR2 reads YFSETQ. The CDR3 protein is CASSKGQYTGELFF. In DNA form, the CDR3 reads TGCGCCAGCAGCAAAGGACAGTACACCGGGGAGCTGTTTTTT.

The V gene is TRBV11-1, the J gene TRBJ2-7; the D call may be TRBD1 or TRBD2 (6 bases each). The germline V gene encodes CDR1 SGHAT and CDR2 FQDESV (reference sequence). This CDR3 region has 14 residues. Trimming shortened V by 5 bases and J by 3 bases, and 14 bases separated the two germline ends. The CDR3 reads CASSTGARRYEQYF. The CDR3 bases are TGTGCCAGCAGCACGGGGGCTCGTCGCTACGAGCAGTACTTC.